This T cell receptor beta chain was identified during a study of regulatory T cells in long-lasting Graves disease. Assembly of TCR beta libraries relied on iRepertoire HTBI primers together with Arm-PCR of CDR3 regions. TCRdb analysed the multiplex PCR reads with MiXCR anew, one entry per CDR3 protein. The data contain roughly 500,000 distinct CDR3 sequences, less than 25% of them seen just once; the ten biggest clones take up about 8.3%. As to time point: persistent/refractory GD, antithyroid drugs over 5 years with positive TRAb. Extracted RNA from PBMCs served as the source of the TCR library. This clonotype was counted many times. V was cut by 7 bases and J by 5 bases, with 18 bases left in between. This CDR3 is 15 amino acids long. CDR1 and CDR2 (germline): SGHTA, FQGNSA.

This receptor was obtained from a female donor with Graves disease. Sample: peripheral blood mononuclear cells (PBMCs), taken when the disease was refractory, from a patient treated with antithyroid drugs. The J gene is TRBJ1-5, the V gene TRBV7-2, with D possibly matching TRBD1 (5 bases). In DNA, the CDR3 is TGTGCCAGCAAGAAAGGGCAGGGAGGTCATCAGCCCCAGCATTTT. Its translation: CASKKGQGGHQPQHF.